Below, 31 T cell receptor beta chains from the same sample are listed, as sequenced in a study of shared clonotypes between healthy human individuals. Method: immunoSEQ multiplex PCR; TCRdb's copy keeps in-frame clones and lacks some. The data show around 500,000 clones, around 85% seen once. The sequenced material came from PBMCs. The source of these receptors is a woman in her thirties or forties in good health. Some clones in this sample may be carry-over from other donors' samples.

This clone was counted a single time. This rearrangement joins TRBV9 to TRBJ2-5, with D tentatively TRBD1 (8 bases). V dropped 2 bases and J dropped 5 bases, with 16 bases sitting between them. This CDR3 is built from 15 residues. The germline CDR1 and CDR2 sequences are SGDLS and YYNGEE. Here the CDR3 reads CASSVWTGREETQYF. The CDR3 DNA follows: TGTGCCAGCAGCGTGTGGACAGGGCGGGAGGAGACCCAGTACTTC.

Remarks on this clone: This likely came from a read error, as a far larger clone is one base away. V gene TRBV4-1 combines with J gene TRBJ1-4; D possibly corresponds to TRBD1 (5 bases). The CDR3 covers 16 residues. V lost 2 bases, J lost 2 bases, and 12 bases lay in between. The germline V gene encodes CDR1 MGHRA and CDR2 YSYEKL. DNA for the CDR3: TGCGCCAGCAGCCAACCTTACAGGTGCACTAATGAAAAACTGTTTTTT. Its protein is CASSQPYRCTNEKLFF.

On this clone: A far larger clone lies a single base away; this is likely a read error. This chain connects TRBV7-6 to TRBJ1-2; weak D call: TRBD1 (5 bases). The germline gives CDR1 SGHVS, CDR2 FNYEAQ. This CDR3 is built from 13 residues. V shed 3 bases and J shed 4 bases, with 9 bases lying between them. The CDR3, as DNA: TGTGCCAGCAGCTTCGGGGGAAGCTATGGCTACACCTTC. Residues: CASSFGGSYGYTF.

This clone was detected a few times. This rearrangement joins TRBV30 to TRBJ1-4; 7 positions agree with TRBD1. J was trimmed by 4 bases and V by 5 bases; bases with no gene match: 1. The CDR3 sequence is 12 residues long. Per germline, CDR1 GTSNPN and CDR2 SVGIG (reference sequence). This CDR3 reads CAWAGGNEKLFF. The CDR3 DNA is TGTGCCTGGGCAGGGGGTAATGAAAAACTGTTTTTT.

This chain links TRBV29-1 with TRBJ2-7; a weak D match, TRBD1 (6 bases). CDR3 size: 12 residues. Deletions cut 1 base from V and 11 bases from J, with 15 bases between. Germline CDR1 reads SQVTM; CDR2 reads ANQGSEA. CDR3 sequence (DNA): TGCAGCGTTGAAGTCCCCCGCGGACAGAAGTACTTC. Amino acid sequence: CSVEVPRGQKYF.

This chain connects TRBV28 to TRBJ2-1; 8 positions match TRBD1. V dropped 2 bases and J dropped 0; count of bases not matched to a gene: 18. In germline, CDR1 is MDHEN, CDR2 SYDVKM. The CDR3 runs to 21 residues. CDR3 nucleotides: TGTGCCAGCAGTTTAGTCTTGTTAACCGACAGGGGCCTCCCCTCCTACAATGAGCAGTTCTTC. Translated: CASSLVLLTDRGLPSYNEQFF.

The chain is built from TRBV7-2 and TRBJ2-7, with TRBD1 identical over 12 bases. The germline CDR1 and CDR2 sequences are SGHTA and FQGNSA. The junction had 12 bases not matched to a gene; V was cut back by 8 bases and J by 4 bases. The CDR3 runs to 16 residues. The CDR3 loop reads CASHLLKGQGAYEQYF. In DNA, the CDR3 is TGTGCCAGCCATCTACTAAAGGGACAGGGGGCATACGAGCAGTACTTC.

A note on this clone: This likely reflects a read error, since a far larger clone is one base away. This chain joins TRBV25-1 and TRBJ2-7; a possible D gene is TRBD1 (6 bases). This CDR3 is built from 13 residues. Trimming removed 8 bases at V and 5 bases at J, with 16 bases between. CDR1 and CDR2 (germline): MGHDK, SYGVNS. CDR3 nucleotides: TGTGCCAGCGGGGGACATGGGGTGAACGAGCAGTACTTC. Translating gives CASGGHGVNEQYF.

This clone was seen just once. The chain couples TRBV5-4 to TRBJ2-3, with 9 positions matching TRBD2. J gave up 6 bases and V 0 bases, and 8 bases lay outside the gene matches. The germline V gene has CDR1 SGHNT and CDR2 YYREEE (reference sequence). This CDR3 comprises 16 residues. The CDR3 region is CASSLAGGRAEDTQYF. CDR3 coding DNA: TGTGCCAGCAGCTTGGCCGGCGGGAGGGCCGAGGATACGCAGTATTTT.

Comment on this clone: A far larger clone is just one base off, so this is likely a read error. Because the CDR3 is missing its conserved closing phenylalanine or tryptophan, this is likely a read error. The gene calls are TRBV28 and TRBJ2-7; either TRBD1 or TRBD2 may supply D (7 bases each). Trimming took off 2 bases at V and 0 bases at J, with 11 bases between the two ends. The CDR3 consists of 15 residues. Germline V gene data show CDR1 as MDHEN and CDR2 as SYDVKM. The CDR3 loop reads CASSLSGTASYEQYS. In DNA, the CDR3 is TGTGCCAGCAGTTTAAGCGGGACAGCCTCCTACGAGCAGTACTCC.

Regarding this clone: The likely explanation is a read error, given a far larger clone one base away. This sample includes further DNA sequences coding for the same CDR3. CDR3 bases: TGTGCCAGCAGCTCAGGACAGGGTGGCAATCAGCCCCAGCATTTT. Translated, it gives CASSSGQGGNQPQHF. The chain combines TRBV5-6 with TRBJ1-5, with TRBD1 identical over 8 bases. With V trimmed by 3 bases and J by 2 bases, 4 bases remained unmatched. Germline CDR1 reads SGHDT; CDR2 reads YYEEEE. CDR3 length equals 15 residues.

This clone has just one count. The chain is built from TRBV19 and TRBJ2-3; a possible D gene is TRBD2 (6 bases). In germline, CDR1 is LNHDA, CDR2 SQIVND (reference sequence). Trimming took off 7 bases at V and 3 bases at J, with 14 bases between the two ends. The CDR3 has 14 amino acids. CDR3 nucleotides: TGTGCCAGTACGGTCGGAGGGAATACAGATACGCAGTATTTT. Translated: CASTVGGNTDTQYF.

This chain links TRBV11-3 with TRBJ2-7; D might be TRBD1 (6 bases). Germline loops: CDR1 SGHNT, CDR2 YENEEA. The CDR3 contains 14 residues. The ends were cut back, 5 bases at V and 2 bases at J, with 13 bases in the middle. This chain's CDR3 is CASSPRDNPYEQYF. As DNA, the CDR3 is TGTGCCAGCAGCCCCCGGGACAACCCCTACGAGCAGTACTTC. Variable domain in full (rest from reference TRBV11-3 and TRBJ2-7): EAGVVQSPRYKIIEKKQPVAFWCNPISGHNTLYWYLQNLGQGPELLIRYENEEAVDDSQLPKDRFSAERLKGVDSTLKIQPAELGDSAVYLCASSPRDNPYEQYFGPGTRLTVT.

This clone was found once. The CDR3 protein is CASSLSGNGYTF. DNA of the CDR3: TGTGCCAGCAGTTTATCGGGGAATGGCTACACCTTC. V and J are TRBV28 and TRBJ1-2, with D unclear. V lost 1 base and J lost 6, with 6 bases in between. The length of the CDR3 is 12 residues. Per the germline V gene, CDR1 is MDHEN and CDR2 is SYDVKM.

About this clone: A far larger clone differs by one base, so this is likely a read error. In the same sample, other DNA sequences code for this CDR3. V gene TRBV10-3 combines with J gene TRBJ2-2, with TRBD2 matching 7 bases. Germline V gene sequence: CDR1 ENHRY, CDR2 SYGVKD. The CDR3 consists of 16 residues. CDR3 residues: CAISVSGTMNTGELFF. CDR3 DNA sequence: TGTGCCATCAGTGTCTCCGGGACTATGAACACCGGGGAGCTGTTCTTT.

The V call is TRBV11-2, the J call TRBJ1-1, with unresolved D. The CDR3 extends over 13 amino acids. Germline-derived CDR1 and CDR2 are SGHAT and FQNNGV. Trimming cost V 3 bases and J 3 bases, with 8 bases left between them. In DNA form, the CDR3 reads TGTGCCAGCAGCTTTCAGGTTTACACTGAAGCTTTCTTT. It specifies CASSFQVYTEAFF. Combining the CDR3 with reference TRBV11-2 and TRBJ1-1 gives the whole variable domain EAGVAQSPRYKIIEKRQSVAFWCNPISGHATLYWYQQILGQGPKLLIQFQNNGVVDDSQLPKDRFSAERLKGVDSTLKIQPAKLEDSAVYLCASSFQVYTEAFFGQGTRLTVV.

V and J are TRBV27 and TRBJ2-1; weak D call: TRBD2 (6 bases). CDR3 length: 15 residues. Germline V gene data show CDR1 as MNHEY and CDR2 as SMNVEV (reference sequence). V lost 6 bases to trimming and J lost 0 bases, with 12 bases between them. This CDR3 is CASRKRAYSYNEQFF. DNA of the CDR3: TGTGCCAGCAGAAAGCGGGCATACTCCTACAATGAGCAGTTCTTC.

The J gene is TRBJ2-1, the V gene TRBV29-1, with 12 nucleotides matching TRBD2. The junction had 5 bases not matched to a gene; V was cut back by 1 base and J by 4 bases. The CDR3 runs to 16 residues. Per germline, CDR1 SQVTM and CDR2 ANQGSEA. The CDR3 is CSVEATTSGRYNEQFF. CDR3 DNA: TGCAGCGTTGAAGCCACAACTAGCGGGAGGTACAATGAGCAGTTCTTC.

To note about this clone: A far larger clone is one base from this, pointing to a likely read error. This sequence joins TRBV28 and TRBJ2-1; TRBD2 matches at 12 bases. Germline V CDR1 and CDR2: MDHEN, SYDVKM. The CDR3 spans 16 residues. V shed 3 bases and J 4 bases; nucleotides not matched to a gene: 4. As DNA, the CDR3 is TGTGCCAGCAGTTTTTCACTAGCGGGAGGATACAATGAGCAGTTCTTC. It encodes CASSFSLAGGYNEQFF.

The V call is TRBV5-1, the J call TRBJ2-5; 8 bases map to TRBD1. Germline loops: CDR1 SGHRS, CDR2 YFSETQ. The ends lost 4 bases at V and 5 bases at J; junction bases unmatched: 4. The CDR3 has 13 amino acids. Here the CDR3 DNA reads TGCGCCAGCAGCATAGGACAGGGTGAGACCCAGTACTTC. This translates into CASSIGQGETQYF.

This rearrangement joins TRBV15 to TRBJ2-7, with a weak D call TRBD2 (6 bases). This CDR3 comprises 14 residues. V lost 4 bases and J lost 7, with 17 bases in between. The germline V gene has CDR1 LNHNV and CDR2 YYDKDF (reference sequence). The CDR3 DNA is TGTGCCACCAGCACGGACGGGAGCTCTCGGGAGCAGTACTTC. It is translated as CATSTDGSSREQYF. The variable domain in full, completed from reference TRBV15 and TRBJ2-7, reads DAMVIQNPRYQVTQFGKPVTLSCSQTLNHNVMYWYQQKSSQAPKLLFHYYDKDFNNEADTPDNFQSRRPNTSFCFLDIRSPGLGDTAMYLCATSTDGSSREQYFGPGTRLTVT.

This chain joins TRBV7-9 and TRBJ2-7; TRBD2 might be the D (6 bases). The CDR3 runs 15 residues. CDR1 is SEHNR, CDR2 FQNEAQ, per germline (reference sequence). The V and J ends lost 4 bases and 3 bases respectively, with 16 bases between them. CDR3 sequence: CASSSSGGRIYEQYF. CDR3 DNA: TGTGCCAGCAGCTCCTCCGGAGGGCGGATCTACGAGCAGTACTTC. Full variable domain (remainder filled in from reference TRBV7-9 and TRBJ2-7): DTGVSQNPRHKITKRGQNVTFRCDPISEHNRLYWYRQTLGQGPEFLTYFQNEAQLEKSRLLSDRFSAERPKGSFSTLEIQRTEQGDSAMYLCASSSSGGRIYEQYFGPGTRLTVT.

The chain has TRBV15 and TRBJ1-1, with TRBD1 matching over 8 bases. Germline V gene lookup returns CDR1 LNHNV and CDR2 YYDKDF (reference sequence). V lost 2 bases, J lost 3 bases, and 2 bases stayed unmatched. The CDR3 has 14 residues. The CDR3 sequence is CATSRQGAHTEAFF. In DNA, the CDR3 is TGTGCCACCAGCAGACAGGGGGCCCACACTGAAGCTTTCTTT.

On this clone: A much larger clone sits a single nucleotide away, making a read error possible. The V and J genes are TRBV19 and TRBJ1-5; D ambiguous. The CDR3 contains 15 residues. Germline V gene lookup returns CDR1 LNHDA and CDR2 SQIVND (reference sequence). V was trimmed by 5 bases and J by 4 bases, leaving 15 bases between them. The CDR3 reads CASSVGMASNQPQHF. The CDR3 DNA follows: TGTGCCAGTAGTGTAGGGATGGCTAGTAATCAGCCCCAGCATTTT.

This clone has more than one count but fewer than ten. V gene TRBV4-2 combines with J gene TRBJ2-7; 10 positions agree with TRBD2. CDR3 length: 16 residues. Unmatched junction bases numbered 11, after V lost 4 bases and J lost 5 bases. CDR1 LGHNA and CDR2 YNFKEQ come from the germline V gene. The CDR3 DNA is TGTGCCAGCAGCCCGCGGACTAGCGGCACCGGGGACGAGCAGTACTTC. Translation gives CASSPRTSGTGDEQYF.

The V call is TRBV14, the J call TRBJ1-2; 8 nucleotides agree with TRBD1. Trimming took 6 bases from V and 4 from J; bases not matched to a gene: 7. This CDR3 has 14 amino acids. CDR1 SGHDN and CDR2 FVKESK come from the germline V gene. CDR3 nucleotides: TGTGCCAGCAGTCGCGGACAGGGCTTCTATGGCTACACCTTC. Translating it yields CASSRGQGFYGYTF.

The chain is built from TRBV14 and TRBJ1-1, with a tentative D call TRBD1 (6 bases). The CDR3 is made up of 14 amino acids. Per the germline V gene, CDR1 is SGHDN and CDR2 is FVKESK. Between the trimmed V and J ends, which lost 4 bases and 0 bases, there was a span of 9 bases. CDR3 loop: CASSRRQVNTEAFF. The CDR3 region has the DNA TGTGCCAGCAGCCGAAGACAGGTGAACACTGAAGCTTTCTTT.

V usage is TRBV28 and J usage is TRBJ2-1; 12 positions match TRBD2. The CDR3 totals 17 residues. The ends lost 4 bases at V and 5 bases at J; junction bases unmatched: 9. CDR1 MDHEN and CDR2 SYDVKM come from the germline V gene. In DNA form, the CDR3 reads TGTGCCAGCAGTTACACTAGCGGGAGGAAAGTAGACAATGAGCAGTTCTTC. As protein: CASSYTSGRKVDNEQFF.

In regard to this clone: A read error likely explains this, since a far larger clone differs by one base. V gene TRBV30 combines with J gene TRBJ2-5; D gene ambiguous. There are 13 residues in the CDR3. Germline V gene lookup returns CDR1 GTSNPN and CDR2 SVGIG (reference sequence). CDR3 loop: CDWSPAASVAQYF. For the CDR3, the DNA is TGTGACTGGAGTCCCGCAGCCTCCGTGGCCCAGTACTTC.

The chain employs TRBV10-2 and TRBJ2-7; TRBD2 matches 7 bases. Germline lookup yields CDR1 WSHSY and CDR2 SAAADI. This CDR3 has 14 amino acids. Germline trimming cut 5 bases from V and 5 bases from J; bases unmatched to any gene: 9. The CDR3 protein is CASSMAGVVHEQYF. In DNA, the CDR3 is TGCGCCAGCAGTATGGCGGGAGTGGTGCACGAGCAGTACTTC.

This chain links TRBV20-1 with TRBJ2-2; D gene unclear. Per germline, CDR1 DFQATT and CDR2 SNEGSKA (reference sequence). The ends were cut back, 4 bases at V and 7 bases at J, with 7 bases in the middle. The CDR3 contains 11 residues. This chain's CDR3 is CSAITVGELFF. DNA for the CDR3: TGCAGTGCTATTACGGTCGGGGAGCTGTTTTTT.